A single sample gave rise to the 21 T cell receptor beta chains below, sequenced in a study of blood T cell repertoires in COVID-19 (dated by TCRdb to 2018 to 2020). Libraries were prepared through the immunoSEQ multiplex PCR assay. Entries here come from immuneACCESS through TCRdb and include only in-frame sequences with V and J called. Some clones fail to appear in such tables; in the studies checked, an unresolved V gene covers under half of the shortfall, and the cause of the remainder is unknown. This sample is represented by 150,000 or so clones; 70% to 85% of them were singletons. Jointly, the top ten make up 3% of the sample. The sequencing sample was made of peripheral blood. The receptors here all came from a woman older than 75 with acute or convalescent COVID-19.

In its sample, this clone was seen a few times. The chain uses TRBV2 and TRBJ2-2; 7 positions match TRBD1. CDR3 length: 13 residues. The germline CDR1 and CDR2 sequences are SNHLY and FYNNEI. The junction had 3 bases not matched to a gene; V was cut back by 6 bases and J by 5 bases. The CDR3 reads CASSQGVTGELFF. CDR3 DNA: TGTGCCAGCAGCCAGGGGGTAACCGGGGAGCTGTTTTTT.

The CDR3 DNA follows: TGTGCCAGCAGCTTAATTGGCTGGGCGGGGGAAGCTTTCTTT. Translation: CASSLIGWAGEAFF. This chain connects TRBV7-9 to TRBJ1-1; D is uncertain. The V end lost 2 bases, the J end lost 8 bases, and 15 bases lay between the germline ends. CDR3 size: 14 residues. Per the germline V gene, CDR1 is SEHNR and CDR2 is FQNEAQ (reference sequence).

The chain employs TRBV7-8 and TRBJ1-1; the D is unclear. V shed 7 bases and J shed 5 bases, with 14 bases lying between them. The CDR3 is 13 amino acids. Germline V gene data show CDR1 as SGHVS and CDR2 as FQNEAQ. CDR3: CASTGEVRTEAFF. Written as DNA, the CDR3 is TGTGCCAGCACCGGGGAGGTAAGGACTGAAGCTTTCTTT.

The chain is built from TRBV18 and TRBJ2-1; maybe TRBD1 (6 bases). V shed 3 bases and J shed 7 bases, with 13 bases lying between them. This CDR3 spans 14 amino acids. Germline V gene sequence: CDR1 KGHSH, CDR2 LQKENI. DNA for the CDR3: TGTGCCAGCTCACCTCAACCTCAGGGGAATGAGCAGTTCTTC. Translated, it gives CASSPQPQGNEQFF.

This chain links TRBV4-2 with TRBJ2-3; TRBD2 aligns across 14 bases. The CDR3 length is 18 residues. Looked up from germline, CDR1 is LGHNA and CDR2 is YNFKEQ. V gave up 4 bases and J gave up 2 bases; unmatched junction bases: 8. Here the CDR3 reads CASSPRGLAGDITDTQYF. The CDR3 nucleotides read TGTGCCAGCAGCCCGAGGGGACTAGCGGGGGATATCACAGATACGCAGTATTTT.

This clone was observed once. V usage is TRBV27 and J usage is TRBJ2-1, with D maybe TRBD1 (6 bases). Germline CDR1 and CDR2: MNHEY and SMNVEV (reference sequence). Trimming took off 4 bases at V and 0 bases at J, with 10 bases between the two ends. The CDR3 sequence is 15 residues long. The CDR3, as DNA: TGTGCCAGCAGTTCTTACAGGGCCTCCTACAATGAGCAGTTCTTC. Translated, it gives CASSSYRASYNEQFF.

The J gene is TRBJ1-3, the V gene TRBV2, with a tentative D call TRBD1 (5 bases). CDR1 is SNHLY, CDR2 FYNNEI, per germline. CDR3 length equals 17 residues. With 1 base removed from V and 5 bases from J, the gap between germline ends came to 18 bases. CDR3 nucleotide sequence: TGTGCCAGCAGTGAAGGGATCTGGCACACAGGAAGAAACACCATATATTTT. It encodes CASSEGIWHTGRNTIYF.

The chain carries TRBV25-1 and TRBJ1-2; no firm D call. CDR1 and CDR2 from the germline V gene are MGHDK and SYGVNS. There are 14 residues in the CDR3. The V gene lost 3 bases and the J gene lost 3 bases, with 11 bases spanning the gap. The CDR3 protein is CASSDGGFYYGYTF. CDR3 bases: TGTGCCAGCAGTGACGGCGGGTTCTACTATGGCTACACCTTC.

The chain links TRBV20-1 to TRBJ1-2, with no clear D. The CDR3 has 11 amino acids. The germline V and J ends were trimmed by 6 bases and 6 bases, with 11 bases remaining between them. Germline-derived CDR1 and CDR2 are DFQATT and SNEGSKA (reference sequence). The CDR3 DNA reads as TGCAGTGCCCGCGAGTCCCATGGCTACACCTTC. Its protein is CSARESHGYTF.

V gene TRBV3-1 (or the pseudogene TRBV3-2) combines with J gene TRBJ2-7; D gene unclear. Between the trimmed V and J ends, which lost 2 bases and 7 bases, there was a span of 9 bases. CDR1 and CDR2 from the germline V gene are LGHDT and YNNKEL (reference sequence). The CDR3 has 12 residues. The CDR3 spells CASSQLLGEQYF. In DNA form, the CDR3 reads TGTGCCAGCAGCCAACTCCTCGGGGAGCAGTACTTC.

Remarks on this clone: One end of the junction fails to match germline, which may point to a read error. The chain has TRBV7-7 and TRBJ2-2; 7 bases line up with TRBD2. This CDR3 comprises 15 residues. Per the germline V gene, CDR1 is SSHAT and CDR2 is FNYEAQ (reference sequence). The chain's CDR3 is CASSFGSGVAGELFF. The CDR3 nucleotides are TGTGCTAGCAGCTTTGGCAGCGGGGTCGCCGGGGAGCTGTTTTTT.

The V and J genes are TRBV7-2 and TRBJ1-1; D not certain. Looked up from germline, CDR1 is SGHTA and CDR2 is FQGNSA. CDR3 length: 14 residues. Trimming took 5 bases from V and 1 from J, leaving 11 bases between them. Written as DNA, the CDR3 is TGTGCCAGCAGCCCCAGACTCCAGAACACTGAAGCTTTCTTT. Its translation: CASSPRLQNTEAFF.

The chain recombines TRBV24-1 with TRBJ2-5, with D perhaps matching TRBD1 (6 bases). This CDR3 has 15 residues. Germline V gives CDR1 KGHDR, CDR2 SFDVKD. V was pared by 5 bases and J by 5 bases, with 17 bases between. This CDR3 is CATSGETGGTETQYF. As DNA, the CDR3 is TGTGCCACCAGTGGTGAGACAGGCGGCACGGAGACCCAGTACTTC.

This rearrangement joins TRBV6-5 to TRBJ1-6; 7 bases are shared with TRBD1. The trim removed 4 bases at V and 6 bases at J, leaving 3 bases unmatched. The CDR3 is 14 residues long. Germline V gene lookup returns CDR1 MNHEY and CDR2 SVGAGI. The CDR3 sequence: CASSLGQLNSPLHF. The CDR3, as DNA: TGTGCCAGCAGTTTGGGACAGCTTAATTCACCCCTCCACTTT.

The V call is TRBV19, the J call TRBJ2-5; the D gene is possibly TRBD2 (5 bases). CDR3 size: 13 residues. Germline V gene data show CDR1 as LNHDA and CDR2 as SQIVND (reference sequence). V shed 5 bases and J shed 3 bases, with 10 bases lying between them. For the CDR3, the DNA is TGTGCCAGTAGTGGTGACTACGAAGAGACCCAGTACTTC. Protein product: CASSGDYEETQYF.

V is TRBV10-3 and J is TRBJ1-4, with 8 positions matching TRBD1. Germline V gene data show CDR1 as ENHRY and CDR2 as SYGVKD. The CDR3 covers 14 residues. The trim removed 4 bases at V and 6 bases at J, leaving 4 bases unmatched. The CDR3 DNA reads TGTGCCATCAGTGGAGGGACAGGCTATGAAAAACTGTTTTTT. This sequence encodes CAISGGTGYEKLFF.

This clone was counted between two and nine times. This chain links TRBV20-1 with TRBJ1-2; D unclear. With 6 bases removed from V and 8 bases from J, the gap between germline ends came to 10 bases. The CDR3 runs 10 residues. Looked up from germline, CDR1 is DFQATT and CDR2 is SNEGSKA (reference sequence). Written as DNA, the CDR3 is TGCAGTGCCCTCAGTGTGGGCTACACCTTC. Translated, it gives CSALSVGYTF.

The chain links TRBV19 to TRBJ1-5; unclear D gene. V was trimmed by 7 bases and J by 4 bases, leaving 20 bases between them. Germline V lookup: CDR1 LNHDA, CDR2 SQIVND (reference sequence). The CDR3 extends over 16 amino acids. CDR3 residues: CASMTVGGSRNQPQHF. The CDR3 DNA follows: TGTGCCAGTATGACGGTCGGAGGTTCCCGGAATCAGCCCCAGCATTTT.

This sequence joins TRBV27 and TRBJ1-4; 8 positions agree with TRBD1. The CDR3 runs 16 residues. J was trimmed by 13 bases and V by 3 bases; bases with no gene match: 16. Germline CDR1 reads MNHEY; CDR2 reads SMNVEV (reference sequence). Here the CDR3 reads CASSFGQGRVHEGLFF. In DNA form, the CDR3 reads TGTGCCAGCAGTTTTGGACAGGGTCGGGTTCATGAGGGACTGTTTTTT. Looking up the rest from reference TRBV27 and TRBJ1-4 gives the full variable domain: EAQVTQNPRYLITVTGKKLTVTCSQNMNHEYMSWYRQDPGLGLRQIYYSMNVEVTDKGDVPEGYKVSRKEKRNFPLILESPSPNQTSLYFCASSFGQGRVHEGLFFGSGTQLSVL.

The rearrangement uses TRBV7-8 and TRBJ1-5, with D maybe TRBD1 (6 bases). CDR1 is SGHVS and CDR2 is FQNEAQ in the germline V gene. The CDR3 runs to 14 residues. V lost 3 bases and J 7 bases, leaving 13 bases between the germline ends. CDR3 loop: CASSFGQLRQPQHF. The CDR3 region has the DNA TGTGCCAGCAGCTTCGGACAGCTCCGGCAGCCCCAGCATTTT.

This clone turned up a few times. The rearrangement links TRBV7-3 to TRBJ1-2; possible D gene TRBD1, 6 bases. CDR3 length equals 17 residues. Trimming shortened V by 2 bases and J by 4 bases, and 20 bases separated the two germline ends. The V gene's germline CDR1 is SGHTA and CDR2 FQGTGA. CDR3 bases: TGTGCCAGCAGCTTAGGGAGCCGGGACACCTCTGTCTATGGCTACACCTTC. Translated: CASSLGSRDTSVYGYTF.